This passage covers 7 T cell receptor beta chains from one sample sequenced in a study of blood T cell repertoires in COVID-19. Generated by immunoSEQ multiplex PCR, the TCRdb table keeps only in-frame clones and is missing some. Among tens of thousands of clones, almost 85% were seen once, and the ten largest hold approximately 35%. Sequencing was done on a sample of peripheral blood. These receptors were collected from an older man with acute or convalescent COVID-19.

The rearrangement joins TRBV9 to TRBJ1-6, with D maybe TRBD1 (5 bases). CDR1 SGDLS and CDR2 YYNGEE come from the germline V gene. The CDR3 totals 16 residues. The V and J ends lost 2 bases and 6 bases respectively, with 15 bases between them. CDR3 residues: CASSVGGVTVNSPLHF. The CDR3 nucleotides read TGTGCCAGCAGCGTGGGGGGGGTGACAGTTAATTCACCCCTCCACTTT.

The chain uses TRBV5-6 and TRBJ2-1; TRBD2 agrees at 14 bases. Losses at the gene ends were 6 bases for V and 4 bases for J; bases not matched to a gene: 12. The CDR3 extends over 18 amino acids. Germline lookup yields CDR1 SGHDT and CDR2 YYEEEE. The CDR3, as DNA: TGTGCCAGCACCCTAGGGACTAGCGGGAGAGACCTTTACAATGAGCAGTTCTTC. It is translated as CASTLGTSGRDLYNEQFF.

The rearrangement joins TRBV5-1 to TRBJ2-7, with D uncertain. This CDR3 contains 15 residues. Germline values: CDR1 SGHRS, CDR2 YFSETQ. Trimming pared 0 bases from V and 2 bases from J, leaving 12 bases between. The CDR3 nucleotides are TGCGCCAGCAGCTTGGCGCAGTCAAGAACCTACGAGCAGTACTTC. As protein: CASSLAQSRTYEQYF.

The J gene is TRBJ2-2, the V gene TRBV5-1, with a tentative D call TRBD2 (7 bases). The V end lost 4 bases, the J end lost 4 bases, and 20 bases lay between the germline ends. The CDR3 has 17 residues. Germline loops: CDR1 SGHRS, CDR2 YFSETQ. The CDR3 region is CASSLGGHGMITGELFF. The CDR3 DNA is TGCGCCAGCAGCCTCGGGGGGCACGGCATGATCACCGGGGAGCTGTTTTTT.

V usage is TRBV5-4 and J usage is TRBJ1-2, with 8 bases fitting TRBD1. The CDR3 is 14 amino acids. V was pared by 4 bases and J by 6 bases, with 8 bases of the junction left unmatched. CDR1 and CDR2 (germline): SGHNT, YYREEE (reference sequence). The DNA of the CDR3 is TGTGCCAGCAGCAGAACAGGGGGATTGGATGGCTACACCTTC. This translates into CASSRTGGLDGYTF.

This clone was counted at least ten times. The chain employs TRBV19 and TRBJ2-7, with 10 bases lining up with TRBD1. The CDR3 spans 15 residues. The V gene end was trimmed by 6 bases and the J gene end by 4 bases; junction bases not matched to a gene: 9. Per germline, CDR1 LNHDA and CDR2 SQIVND (reference sequence). As DNA, the CDR3 is TGTGCCAGTAGATCCGGGACAGGGGCGGTATACGAGCAGTACTTC. Translating gives CASRSGTGAVYEQYF.

This chain uses TRBV28 with TRBJ1-1; 9 nucleotides align to TRBD1. J lost 4 bases, V lost 5 bases, and 11 bases had no gene match. The CDR3 runs to 16 residues. Germline CDR1 and CDR2: MDHEN and SYDVKM. In nucleotides, the CDR3 is TGTGCCAGCAGTCCATTACACGGACAGGGGAGCACTGAAGCTTTCTTT. As protein: CASSPLHGQGSTEAFF.